This T cell receptor (beta chain) was profiled in a study of blood T cell repertoires in COVID-19. Looking at the study overall: The study drew acute and convalescent COVID-19 samples from the United States, Italy and Spain.

The data were produced by immunoSEQ multiplex PCR, yet TCRdb's version contains in-frame clones alone and is incomplete. The table lists around 43,000 clones, 75% to 90% of them singletons. V trimming: 2 bases; J trimming: 4 bases; junction bases outside the gene matches: 12. This CDR3 has 17 residues. Germline values: CDR1 LGHNA, CDR2 YSLEER. The chain couples TRBV4-3 to TRBJ2-5, with 8 bases lining up with TRBD2. Sequencing was done on a sample of peripheral blood. The receptor was derived from a man aged 45-65 years with active COVID-19. The DNA for the CDR3 is TGCGCCAGCAGCCAAAGACCTTCCCCGGGGGGGGCAGAGACCCAGTACTTC. It encodes CASSQRPSPGGAETQYF.